This TCR beta chain emerged from a study of monozygotic twins with cystic fibrosis. General study results and limits: Age, concordance and disease severity did not associate with shared CDR3 numbers. Monozygotic CF twins shared more identical nucleotide clonotypes than unrelated patients.

The CDR3 totals 16 residues. Germline CDR1 MGHRA, CDR2 YSYEKL. V lost 1 base and J lost 11, with 18 bases in between. Clones were sequenced by immunoSEQ multiplex PCR, and TCRdb holds only the in-frame ones, with some missing. The table has around 34,000 clones, under 95% seen once. To note about this clone: Antigen specificity is unknown.

The source material was blood. The receptor was derived from a girl aged 2 to 9 with cystic fibrosis. V gene TRBV4-1 combines with J gene TRBJ1-6, with a possible D match to TRBD1 (6 bases). The CDR3 spells CASSQAGTSFRPPLHF. The CDR3 region has the DNA TGCGCCAGCAGCCAAGCCGGGACATCGTTTCGGCCACCCCTCCACTTT.